The 17 T cell receptor beta chains reported below all come from one sample, sequenced in a study of T cell changes during pregnancy in multiple sclerosis. Generated by immunoSEQ multiplex PCR, the TCRdb table keeps only in-frame clones and is missing some. The sample lists about 50,000 clones; around 93% were seen once. This material consisted of CD8+ T cells from peripheral blood mononuclear cells, taken after pregnancy. These receptors all stem from a female donor with multiple sclerosis, enrolled in a pregnancy study.

The rearrangement links TRBV27 to TRBJ2-7; TRBD2 is a possible D gene (5 bases). Trimming shortened V by 5 bases and J by 6 bases, and 11 bases separated the two germline ends. Germline V gene sequence: CDR1 MNHEY, CDR2 SMNVEV (reference sequence). The CDR3 extends over 12 amino acids. The CDR3: CASSPGVREQYF. The DNA of the CDR3 is TGTGCCAGCAGTCCCGGGGTTCGCGAGCAGTACTTC.

By share, this clone ranks as medium-sized. This sequence joins TRBV6-4 and TRBJ1-2, with 8 nucleotides matching TRBD1. Germline V gene lookup returns CDR1 MRHNA and CDR2 SNTAGT. CDR3 size: 15 residues. The V segment lost 2 bases and the J segment 4 bases; nucleotides outside the gene matches: 6. The CDR3 loop is CASSDTGQALYGYTF. The CDR3 DNA reads TGTGCCAGCAGTGACACGGGACAGGCCCTCTATGGCTACACCTTC.

The chain couples TRBV7-8 to TRBJ1-2; 7 bases line up with TRBD1. V lost 5 bases, J lost 8 bases, and 8 bases stayed unmatched. The CDR3 contains 13 residues. CDR1 SGHVS and CDR2 FQNEAQ come from the germline V gene. Here the CDR3 DNA reads TGTGCCAGCAGCCCTGGGACAGCTCGCGGCTACACCTTC. Its protein product is CASSPGTARGYTF.

V is TRBV29-1 and J is TRBJ1-4; the D gene is possibly TRBD1 (6 bases). The V end was cut by 7 bases, the J end by 10 bases, with 16 bases between. Germline values: CDR1 SQVTM, CDR2 ANQGSEA. The CDR3 has 12 residues. The CDR3 DNA sequence: TGCAGCGGGATCGGGGACATTGGAAAACTGTTTTTT. Amino acids: CSGIGDIGKLFF.

This clone was recorded a few times. The chain couples TRBV2 to TRBJ2-7; D is unclear. Deletions cut 5 bases from V and 5 bases from J, with 7 bases between. The CDR3 extends over 11 amino acids. Germline V gene data show CDR1 as SNHLY and CDR2 as FYNNEI. CDR3 amino acids: CASSYEDEQYF. CDR3 coding DNA: TGTGCCAGCAGTTACGAGGACGAGCAGTACTTC.

The chain recombines TRBV11-1 with TRBJ2-1; D perhaps matches TRBD2 (5 bases). The CDR3 is made up of 16 amino acids. V gave up 3 bases and J gave up 0 bases, with 12 bases separating them. Germline-derived CDR1 and CDR2 are SGHAT and FQDESV (reference sequence). The chain's CDR3 is CASSLRASSSYNEQFF. In DNA, the CDR3 is TGTGCCAGCAGCTTGAGGGCCTCAAGCTCCTACAATGAGCAGTTCTTC. The variable domain in full, with the rest retrieved from reference TRBV11-1 and TRBJ2-1, is EAEVAQSPRYKITEKSQAVAFWCDPISGHATLYWYRQILGQGPELLVQFQDESVVDDSQLPKDRFSAERLKGVDSTLKIQPAELGDSAMYLCASSLRASSSYNEQFFGPGTRLTVL.

This chain connects TRBV19 to TRBJ1-2; tentatively, D is TRBD1 (5 bases). With 6 bases removed from V and 6 bases from J, the gap between germline ends came to 14 bases. The germline gives CDR1 LNHDA, CDR2 SQIVND (reference sequence). This CDR3 region has 13 residues. In DNA form, the CDR3 reads TGTGCCAGTAGGGGGGAGGATTCCGATGGCTACACCTTC. As protein: CASRGEDSDGYTF.

The chain employs TRBV7-8 and TRBJ2-2; 7 nucleotides line up with TRBD2. Germline values: CDR1 SGHVS, CDR2 FQNEAQ. This CDR3 spans 14 amino acids. V shed 3 bases and J 3 bases; nucleotides not matched to a gene: 1. As DNA, the CDR3 is TGTGCCAGCAGCTTTCGGGGGGACACCGGGGAGCTGTTTTTT. It yields the protein CASSFRGDTGELFF. Full variable domain (missing parts from reference TRBV7-8 and TRBJ2-2): GAGVSQSPRYKVAKRGQDVALRCDPISGHVSLFWYQQALGQGPEFLTYFQNEAQLDKSGLPSDRFFAERPEGSVSTLKIQRTQQEDSAVYLCASSFRGDTGELFFGEGSRLTVL.

In its sample, this clone was seen once. J is TRBJ2-2 and V is TRBV9; the match to TRBD2 covers 8 bases. Germline assignment: CDR1 SGDLS and CDR2 YYNGEE. Germline trimming cut 6 bases from V and 5 bases from J; bases unmatched to any gene: 6. The CDR3 spans 14 residues. CDR3 DNA: TGTGCCAGCACCCCTGGCGGGGGGACCGGGGAGCTGTTTTTT. Amino acids: CASTPGGGTGELFF.

The V call is TRBV19, the J call TRBJ1-1; 10 positions agree with TRBD1. V trimming: 4 bases; J trimming: 2 bases; junction bases outside the gene matches: 7. Germline V gene lookup returns CDR1 LNHDA and CDR2 SQIVND (reference sequence). The CDR3 consists of 16 residues. DNA for the CDR3: TGTGCCAGTAGTACCCGCGACAGGGGGCTAAACACTGAAGCTTTCTTT. Protein product: CASSTRDRGLNTEAFF. Complete variable domain (other parts from reference TRBV19 and TRBJ1-1): DGGITQSPKYLFRKEGQNVTLSCEQNLNHDAMYWYRQDPGQGLRLIYYSQIVNDFQKGDIAEGYSVSREKKESFPLTVTSAQKNPTAFYLCASSTRDRGLNTEAFFGQGTRLTVV.

This chain connects TRBV29-1 to TRBJ1-2, with D unclear. Germline CDR1 is SQVTM and CDR2 is ANQGSEA. Trimming cost V 2 bases and J 8 bases, with 24 bases left between them. The CDR3 has 16 amino acids. The CDR3 DNA reads as TGCAGCGTTGAATTCGAACAGCTGACGTTTGGATTGGGCTACACCTTC. Its protein product is CSVEFEQLTFGLGYTF.

The gene calls are TRBV30 and TRBJ1-3; no firm D call. The germline V and J ends were trimmed by 6 bases and 2 bases, with 11 bases remaining between them. Germline V gene sequence: CDR1 GTSNPN, CDR2 SVGIG (reference sequence). This CDR3 has 13 amino acids. In DNA, the CDR3 is TGTGCCTGTACAAGAACCCCTGGAAACACCATATATTTT. Amino acids: CACTRTPGNTIYF. The full variable domain, with the rest looked up from reference TRBV30 and TRBJ1-3, is SQTIHQWPATLVQPVGSPLSLECTVEGTSNPNLYWYRQAAGRGLQLLFYSVGIGQISSEVPQNLSASRPQDRQFILSSKKLLLSDSGFYLCACTRTPGNTIYFGEGSWLTVV.

The genes are TRBV19 and TRBJ2-3; 14 bases align to TRBD2. V dropped 5 bases and J dropped 8; count of bases not matched to a gene: 3. Germline V gives CDR1 LNHDA, CDR2 SQIVND (reference sequence). The CDR3 totals 14 residues. The CDR3: CASSFGTSGGTQYF. The CDR3 DNA sequence: TGTGCCAGTAGTTTCGGGACTAGCGGGGGTACGCAGTATTTT.

This clone was seen a single time. This chain links TRBV29-1 with TRBJ2-7; 7 nucleotides match TRBD1. This CDR3 comprises 13 residues. Germline V gives CDR1 SQVTM, CDR2 ANQGSEA. V lost 4 bases and J lost 4; bases outside the gene matches: 7. The CDR3 loop is CSVVRDSHYEQYF. The DNA for the CDR3 is TGCAGCGTTGTACGGGACAGCCATTACGAGCAGTACTTC.

The chain uses TRBV12-5 and TRBJ2-7; 9 bases fit TRBD1. This CDR3 contains 16 residues. Per the germline V gene, CDR1 is LGHNT and CDR2 is FRNRAP. J lost 2 bases, V lost 0 bases, and 5 bases had no gene match. The CDR3 sequence is CASGLVPGTGTYEQYF. Written as DNA, the CDR3 is TGTGCTAGTGGTTTGGTCCCCGGGACAGGGACCTACGAGCAGTACTTC.

The CDR3 sequence is CASSLSPDNEQFF. In nucleotides, the CDR3 is TGTGCCAGCAGCTTATCGCCAGACAATGAGCAGTTCTTC. V usage is TRBV11-2 and J usage is TRBJ2-1; D unresolved. This CDR3 comprises 13 residues. The V end lost 2 bases, the J end lost 5 bases, and 7 bases lay between the germline ends. Germline CDR1 SGHAT, CDR2 FQNNGV.

The CDR3 spells CASSPTAPSTDTQYF. In nucleotides, the CDR3 is TGTGCCAGCAGTCCGACAGCTCCTAGCACAGATACGCAGTATTTT. The genes are TRBV28 and TRBJ2-3; D possibly corresponds to TRBD1 (5 bases). Deletions cut 5 bases from V and 0 bases from J, with 12 bases between. CDR3 length equals 15 residues. The V gene's germline CDR1 is MDHEN and CDR2 SYDVKM.